These T cell receptor beta chains were read from a single sample in a study of blood T cell repertoires in COVID-19. The repertoire was sequenced with immunoSEQ multiplex PCR; TCRdb's copy has only in-frame clones and lacks some. The data contain about 76,000 clones, 90% of them singletons. Specimen: peripheral blood. The source of these receptors is a woman aged 45-65 years in a cohort sampled during active COVID-19. CDR3s include the opening cysteine and the closing phenylalanine or tryptophan. The order of the fields is J gene, D gene, clone size, V gene, CDR3 protein, CDR3 DNA. A D gene is named only where the DNA matches it firmly. Clone size is given for some rows only: seen once, a few or many times, or a class if the clone is expanded.

TRBJ1-1 | . | few | TRBV7-9 | CASSTIKPEAFF | TGTGCCAGCAGTACTATTAAGCCTGAAGCTTTCTTT
TRBJ2-2 | . | . | TRBV2 | CASSVSRVNTGELFF | TGTGCCAGCAGTGTCTCGCGGGTGAACACCGGGGAGCTGTTTTTT
TRBJ2-4 | . | . | TRBV3-1/TRBV3-2 | CASSQVTGTIQYF | TGTGCCAGCAGCCAAGTTACAGGTACCATTCAGTACTTC
TRBJ1-1 | TRBD1 | . | TRBV6-5 | CASCYGTVNTEAFF | TGTGCCAGCTGCTACGGGACAGTGAACACTGAAGCTTTCTTT
TRBJ1-1 | . | . | TRBV15 | CATSEINGGAEAFF | TGTGCCACCAGCGAGATAAACGGGGGGGCTGAAGCTTTCTTT
TRBJ1-1 | . | . | TRBV7-2 | CASSLAAASGAFF | TGTGCCAGCAGCTTAGCCGCGGCCTCGGGGGCTTTCTTT
TRBJ1-2 | . | . | TRBV28 | CASGTDYGYTF | TGTGCCAGTGGTACTGACTATGGCTACACCTTC
TRBJ1-6 | . | few | TRBV19 | CASSIGGLNSPLHF | TGTGCCAGTAGTATTGGGGGCCTTAATTCACCCCTCCACTTT
TRBJ1-5 | . | . | TRBV7-2 | CASSSPSLPNQPQHF | TGTGCCAGCAGCTCACCAAGTCTACCGAATCAGCCCCAGCATTTT
TRBJ1-2 | . | . | TRBV28 | CASSLGQAPTNYGYTF | TGTGCCAGCAGTTTGGGGCAGGCCCCTACAAACTATGGCTACACCTTC
TRBJ1-2 | TRBD1 | . | TRBV5-8 | CASSGTGTGTYGYTF | TGTGCCAGCAGCGGAACCGGGACAGGGACGTATGGCTACACCTTC
TRBJ2-1 | . | . | TRBV5-8 | CASSLTRNEQFF | TGTGCCAGCAGCTTGACGAGAAATGAGCAGTTCTTC
TRBJ2-7 | TRBD1 | . | TRBV5-1 | CASSLQGTGADEQYF | TGCGCCAGCAGCCTACAAGGGACAGGGGCGGACGAGCAGTACTTC
TRBJ2-5 | . | . | TRBV7-6 | CASSRTEETQYF | TGTGCCAGCAGCCGGACAGAAGAGACCCAGTACTTC
TRBJ2-2 | TRBD2 | . | TRBV5-1 | CASASSGSGTGELFF | TGCGCCAGCGCTTCTAGCGGGAGCGGCACCGGGGAGCTGTTTTTT
TRBJ1-2 | . | . | TRBV30 | CAWSGQVANYGYTF | TGTGCCTGGAGTGGACAGGTAGCTAACTATGGCTACACCTTC
TRBJ1-2 | . | . | TRBV28 | CASSTSGKGDGYTF | TGTGCCAGCAGTACTTCAGGGAAGGGGGATGGCTACACCTTC
TRBJ2-2 | . | once | TRBV19 | CASSSKLAGELFF | TGTGCCAGTAGTTCTAAACTAGCCGGGGAGCTGTTTTTT
TRBJ2-1 | TRBD1 | . | TRBV19 | CASSQGQGEQFF | TGTGCCAGTAGTCAAGGACAGGGTGAGCAGTTCTTC
TRBJ1-5 | . | once | TRBV2 | CASSETEINQPQHF | TGTGCCAGCAGTGAGACAGAGATAAATCAGCCCCAGCATTTT
TRBJ1-6 | . | few | TRBV30 | CAWSPWAGVAYSPLHF | TGTGCCTGGAGTCCTTGGGCAGGGGTCGCGTATTCACCCCTCCACTTT
TRBJ2-7 | . | . | TRBV27 | CASSSDRLNYEQYF | TGTGCCAGCAGCTCCGACAGGTTGAACTACGAGCAGTACTTC
TRBJ2-7 | . | few | TRBV11-2 | CASSLGGGVSSYEQYF | TGTGCCAGCAGCTTAGGAGGCGGGGTTAGCTCCTACGAGCAGTACTTC
TRBJ1-5 | . | . | TRBV28 | CASLGGRLNQPQHF | TGTGCCAGCTTGGGAGGCAGACTCAATCAGCCCCAGCATTTT